This T cell receptor (beta chain) is drawn from a study of T cell repertoires in aging, cancer and after chemotherapy. Rearranged V-D-J TRB sequences were amplified with a mixed TRB-A/B primer pool. From the multiplex PCR reads, TCRdb called clonotypes with MiXCR, one entry per CDR3 protein. Of 10,000 to 15,000 distinct CDR3 sequences listed, around 30% are singletons. General study points: These repertoire data do not allow conclusions about immunological memory after chemotherapy. In cancer patients, declining TCR diversity with age involved lost richness and lost evenness.

About this clonotype: Its antigen is not identified.

The CDR3 is 15 amino acids. V was shortened by 0 bases and J by 2 bases, with 10 bases between the two germline ends. Per the germline V gene, CDR1 is SGHRS and CDR2 is YFSETQ. TCR beta rearrangements were amplified from peripheral blood genomic DNA. This receptor was obtained from a human donor with a blood cancer. Material: blood. This sequence joins TRBV5-1 and TRBJ2-3, with D possibly TRBD2 on 6 matching bases. The CDR3 region is CASSLEGTHTDTQYF. CDR3 in DNA: TGCGCCAGCAGCTTGGAAGGGACTCACACAGATACGCAGTATTTT. The full variable domain, rest sourced from reference TRBV5-1 and TRBJ2-3, is KAGVTQTPRYLIKTRGQQVTLSCSPISGHRSVSWYQQTPGQGLQFLFEYFSETQRNKGNFPGRFSGRQFSNSRSEMNVSTLELGDSALYLCASSLEGTHTDTQYFGPGTRLTVL.